This entry lists 26 T cell receptor beta chains sequenced from one sample in a study of beta chain features in type 1 diabetes (dated 2018 in TCRdb). Overall study results and their limits: In all four CD4+ subsets, TCRB CDR3 length was moderately but significantly shorter in type 1 diabetes patients.

These receptors' antigens are unknown. Library preparation used the immunoSEQ multiplex PCR assay. The entire amount of isolated RNA was reverse transcribed using the High Capacity cDNA Reverse Transcription Kit, so the sequenced TCRB transcripts were expressed ones. TCRdb's version of the immuneACCESS table is confined to in-frame rearrangements and falls short of the full clone set. An unresolved V gene accounts for under half of the shortfall where checked; the remainder is of unknown origin. Here the sample has 20,000 to 30,000 clones; 69% occur a single time. Around 4.4% of the sample is in the top ten clones. The sample comprised Tregs from blood. The sample's cell subset or site label, decoded: regulatory CD4+ T cells. The receptors stem from a man aged 18-30 years with type 1 diabetes.

V is TRBV5-4 and J is TRBJ2-1; 7 bases fit TRBD2. CDR3 size: 14 residues. Germline V gene data show CDR1 as SGHNT and CDR2 as YYREEE (reference sequence). Germline trimming cut 4 bases from V and 5 bases from J; bases unmatched to any gene: 6. The CDR3 DNA reads as TGTGCCAGCAGCCAAGGGACTACAGACAATGAGCAGTTCTTC. It translates to CASSQGTTDNEQFF.

The chain carries TRBV6-5 and TRBJ2-2; D is perhaps TRBD2 (6 bases). The CDR3 contains 14 residues. V was clipped by 8 bases and J by 5 bases, with 15 bases between them. CDR1 is MNHEY, CDR2 SVGAGI, per germline. In nucleotides, the CDR3 is TGTGCCAGCGAGCGGAGGGCTGTGACCGGGGAGCTGTTTTTT. It translates to CASERRAVTGELFF.

J is TRBJ2-1 and V is TRBV25-1; TRBD1 matches at 8 bases. The CDR3 runs to 16 residues. Unmatched junction bases numbered 8, after V lost 3 bases and J lost 4 bases. From germline, CDR1 is MGHDK and CDR2 SYGVNS. In DNA form, the CDR3 reads TGTGCCAGCAGTGAGGGAGACAGGGGACGATACAATGAGCAGTTCTTC. Protein sequence: CASSEGDRGRYNEQFF. Full variable domain (rest looked up from reference TRBV25-1 and TRBJ2-1): EADIYQTPRYLVIGTGKKITLECSQTMGHDKMYWYQQDPGMELHLIHYSYGVNSTEKGDLSSESTVSRIRTEHFPLTLESARPSHTSQYLCASSEGDRGRYNEQFFGPGTRLTVL.

The chain employs TRBV13 and TRBJ2-1, with TRBD1 identical over 7 bases. Trimming took 4 bases from V and 6 from J; bases not matched to a gene: 0. The length of the CDR3 is 12 residues. CDR1 is PRHDT and CDR2 is FYEKMQ in the germline V gene (reference sequence). The CDR3 region has the DNA TGTGCCAGCAGCTACAGGGGCAATGAGCAGTTCTTC. Protein sequence: CASSYRGNEQFF.

V gene TRBV14 combines with J gene TRBJ1-3, with 9 nucleotides matching TRBD1. Germline lookup yields CDR1 SGHDN and CDR2 FVKESK. The CDR3 runs to 18 residues. The junction had 12 bases not matched to a gene; V was cut back by 4 bases and J by 2 bases. CDR3: CASSLTFARTGAGNTIYF. Written as DNA, the CDR3 is TGTGCCAGCAGCCTTACCTTCGCACGGACAGGGGCTGGAAACACCATATATTTT.

This chain uses TRBV6-1 with TRBJ2-4; 7 bases map to TRBD1. CDR1 is MNHNS, CDR2 SASEGT, per germline. V trimming: 6 bases; J trimming: 7 bases; junction bases outside the gene matches: 3. This CDR3 spans 12 amino acids. In nucleotides, the CDR3 is TGTGCCAGCAGCCGACAGGGTAACATTCAGTACTTC. As protein: CASSRQGNIQYF.

This sequence joins TRBV7-6 and TRBJ1-5; weak D call: TRBD1 (6 bases). CDR3 size: 15 residues. Trimming cost V 4 bases and J 7 bases, with 17 bases left between them. Per the germline V gene, CDR1 is SGHVS and CDR2 is FNYEAQ. CDR3 region: CASSSGAGMFQPQHF. The CDR3 coding sequence is TGTGCCAGCAGCTCAGGGGCAGGGATGTTCCAGCCCCAGCATTTT.

The table lists this clone with a few counts. This chain joins TRBV7-2 and TRBJ1-6; D ambiguous. Trimming stripped 10 bases from V and 4 bases from J, with 11 bases between. Germline V lookup: CDR1 SGHTA, CDR2 FQGNSA. This CDR3 is built from 13 residues. The CDR3 DNA reads TGTGCCAATGGGCCAGATTATAATTCACCCCTCCACTTT. Its translation is CANGPDYNSPLHF.

The V and J genes are TRBV7-9 and TRBJ1-2; D is uncertain. Germline CDR1 reads SEHNR; CDR2 reads FQNEAQ (reference sequence). The germline V and J ends were trimmed by 4 bases and 5 bases, with 11 bases remaining between them. CDR3 size: 13 residues. The DNA of the CDR3 is TGTGCCAGCAGCTATCAGGAATTATATGGCTACACCTTC. Its translation: CASSYQELYGYTF.

The chain carries TRBV5-1 and TRBJ2-7, with 9 bases lining up with TRBD1. With 4 bases clipped from V and 5 bases from J, the junction kept 10 bases outside the gene matches. Germline V lookup: CDR1 SGHRS, CDR2 YFSETQ. The CDR3 runs 15 residues. The CDR3: CASSRGQGGYDEQYF. The CDR3 DNA reads as TGCGCCAGCAGCCGGGGACAGGGTGGTTATGACGAGCAGTACTTC.

This clone was seen only a few times. The chain couples TRBV29-1 to TRBJ2-5, with 7 bases lining up with TRBD1. The germline CDR1 and CDR2 sequences are SQVTM and ANQGSEA. CDR3 length: 11 amino acids. V lost 8 bases and J lost 4; bases outside the gene matches: 4. The CDR3 reads CSFDRAETQYF. CDR3 nucleotides: TGCAGCTTCGACAGGGCAGAGACCCAGTACTTC.

The rearrangement uses TRBV7-8 and TRBJ2-3; a weak D match, TRBD2 (5 bases). The V gene lost 3 bases and the J gene lost 2 bases, with 12 bases spanning the gap. This CDR3 comprises 15 residues. Germline CDR1 and CDR2: SGHVS and FQNEAQ. The CDR3 region is CASSLRRDYTDTQYF. As DNA, the CDR3 is TGTGCCAGCAGCTTGCGACGGGATTACACAGATACGCAGTATTTT.

The chain links TRBV2 to TRBJ1-1, with a tentative D call TRBD1 (6 bases). Germline V gives CDR1 SNHLY, CDR2 FYNNEI. The CDR3 runs 14 residues. Trimming left V 4 bases short and J 4 bases short, with 13 bases between. The CDR3 DNA follows: TGTGCCAGCAGTGTATTAGGGGGAGTCACTGAAGCTTTCTTT. Translation gives CASSVLGGVTEAFF.

CDR3 in DNA: TGTGCCAGCAGTTCCCTCGGGAAAAGGGTTTCGGAAAAACTGTTTTTT. This translates into CASSSLGKRVSEKLFF. This rearrangement joins TRBV28 to TRBJ1-4, with D unclear. Trimming took 4 bases from V and 8 from J, leaving 20 bases between them. CDR1 and CDR2 from the germline V gene are MDHEN and SYDVKM. This CDR3 spans 16 amino acids. Full variable domain (missing parts from reference TRBV28 and TRBJ1-4): DVKVTQSSRYLVKRTGEKVFLECVQDMDHENMFWYRQDPGLGLRLIYFSYDVKMKEKGDIPEGYSVSREKKERFSLILESASTNQTSMYLCASSSLGKRVSEKLFFGSGTQLSVL.

This chain's CDR3 is CSVTGQGRYEQYF. The CDR3, as DNA: TGCAGCGTAACGGGGCAGGGGCGCTACGAGCAGTACTTC. The gene calls are TRBV29-1 and TRBJ2-7, with TRBD1 as a possible D gene (6 bases). Germline V gene sequence: CDR1 SQVTM, CDR2 ANQGSEA. This CDR3 contains 13 residues. Trimming stripped 6 bases from V and 3 bases from J, with 15 bases between.

The chain couples TRBV9 to TRBJ1-3; D is possibly TRBD1 (6 bases). This CDR3 is built from 15 residues. V was clipped by 3 bases and J by 8 bases, with 18 bases between them. Germline CDR1 SGDLS, CDR2 YYNGEE. The CDR3 protein is CASSAGLLRGDTIYF. CDR3 sequence (DNA): TGTGCCAGCAGCGCGGGGCTCCTCAGGGGCGACACCATATATTTT.

The CDR3 region is CASSLPTAHDTQYF. The CDR3 DNA sequence: TGTGCCAGCAGCCTACCGACTGCTCACGATACGCAGTATTTT. This chain joins TRBV7-6 and TRBJ2-3; D is unresolved. Germline CDR1 reads SGHVS; CDR2 reads FNYEAQ. The CDR3 has 14 residues. With 5 bases removed from V and 6 bases from J, the gap between germline ends came to 15 bases.

The V call is TRBV9, the J call TRBJ2-1; 7 bases map to TRBD2. The CDR3 contains 16 residues. The V and J ends lost 1 base and 4 bases, in that order; junction bases with no gene match: 8. The germline V gene encodes CDR1 SGDLS and CDR2 YYNGEE. The CDR3 loop reads CASSVHGGLVYNEQFF. As DNA, the CDR3 is TGTGCCAGCAGCGTACACGGGGGGTTAGTTTACAATGAGCAGTTCTTC.

This clone is labeled medium-sized. CDR3 coding DNA: TGTGCCAGCAGCTTCGGGGGAACCACTGAAGCTTTCTTT. Translating gives CASSFGGTTEAFF. The chain joins TRBV7-9 to TRBJ1-1, with D possibly matching TRBD1 (5 bases). Trimming cost V 3 bases and J 4 bases, with 9 bases left between them. In germline, CDR1 is SEHNR, CDR2 FQNEAQ (reference sequence). The CDR3 is 13 amino acids.

The rearrangement joins TRBV19 to TRBJ2-7, with 9 bases identical to TRBD1. Germline V gene lookup returns CDR1 LNHDA and CDR2 SQIVND (reference sequence). V shed 6 bases and J 3 bases; nucleotides not matched to a gene: 6. The CDR3 is 14 amino acids. CDR3 bases: TGTGCCAGTAGCGTGGCGGGACAGGGCTACGAGCAGTACTTC. Its protein product is CASSVAGQGYEQYF.

This chain links TRBV19 with TRBJ2-6, with D maybe TRBD1 (6 bases). The CDR3 loop spans 17 amino acids. V was cut by 7 bases and J by 0 bases, with 16 bases left in between. In germline, CDR1 is LNHDA, CDR2 SQIVND (reference sequence). The CDR3 loop is CASTRGRGSSGANVLTF. The CDR3 DNA reads TGTGCCAGTACCCGGGGCAGGGGTAGCTCTGGGGCCAACGTCCTGACTTTC.

This chain connects TRBV7-8 to TRBJ2-7; 16 positions match TRBD2. Unmatched junction bases numbered 17, after V lost 4 bases and J lost 5 bases. This CDR3 contains 20 residues. Germline assignment: CDR1 SGHVS and CDR2 FQNEAQ. CDR3 nucleotide sequence: TGTGCCAGCAGCTCCCAGCCGGGACTAGCGGGAGGGGTAGTCCGGAACGAGCAGTACTTC. Translation gives CASSSQPGLAGGVVRNEQYF. The full variable domain, with the rest looked up from reference TRBV7-8 and TRBJ2-7, is GAGVSQSPRYKVAKRGQDVALRCDPISGHVSLFWYQQALGQGPEFLTYFQNEAQLDKSGLPSDRFFAERPEGSVSTLKIQRTQQEDSAVYLCASSSQPGLAGGVVRNEQYFGPGTRLTVT.

This clone was counted between two and nine times. The chain employs TRBV30 and TRBJ2-1; D not certain. Trimming stripped 5 bases from V and 7 bases from J, with 12 bases between. This CDR3 contains 12 residues. CDR1 and CDR2 (germline): GTSNPN, SVGIG (reference sequence). CDR3 sequence: CAWGDTKNEQFF. CDR3 in DNA: TGTGCCTGGGGTGATACAAAGAATGAGCAGTTCTTC.

V gene TRBV28 combines with J gene TRBJ2-2, with 8 bases fitting TRBD1. The CDR3 has 13 residues. CDR1 and CDR2 (germline): MDHEN, SYDVKM. After removal of 5 bases from V and 7 bases from J, the junction contained 3 bases not matched to a gene. The CDR3: CASSDRGYGELFF. The CDR3 DNA is TGTGCCAGCAGTGACAGGGGATACGGGGAGCTGTTTTTT.

This chain joins TRBV18 and TRBJ2-1, with 7 nucleotides matching TRBD2. There are 16 residues in the CDR3. The V segment lost 1 base and the J segment 3 bases; nucleotides outside the gene matches: 6. In germline, CDR1 is KGHSH, CDR2 LQKENI. The CDR3 nucleotides are TGTGCCAGCTCACCACTTCTCCTAGCGGACTACAATGAGCAGTTCTTC. This encodes CASSPLLLADYNEQFF.

This CDR3 is CASSDRDGTQYF. The CDR3 DNA reads TGTGCCAGCAGTGACAGGGATGGGACCCAGTACTTC. The chain links TRBV2 to TRBJ2-5, with D possibly TRBD1 on 5 matching bases. Trimming stripped 3 bases from V and 7 bases from J, with 9 bases between. This CDR3 comprises 12 residues. The germline V gene has CDR1 SNHLY and CDR2 FYNNEI.